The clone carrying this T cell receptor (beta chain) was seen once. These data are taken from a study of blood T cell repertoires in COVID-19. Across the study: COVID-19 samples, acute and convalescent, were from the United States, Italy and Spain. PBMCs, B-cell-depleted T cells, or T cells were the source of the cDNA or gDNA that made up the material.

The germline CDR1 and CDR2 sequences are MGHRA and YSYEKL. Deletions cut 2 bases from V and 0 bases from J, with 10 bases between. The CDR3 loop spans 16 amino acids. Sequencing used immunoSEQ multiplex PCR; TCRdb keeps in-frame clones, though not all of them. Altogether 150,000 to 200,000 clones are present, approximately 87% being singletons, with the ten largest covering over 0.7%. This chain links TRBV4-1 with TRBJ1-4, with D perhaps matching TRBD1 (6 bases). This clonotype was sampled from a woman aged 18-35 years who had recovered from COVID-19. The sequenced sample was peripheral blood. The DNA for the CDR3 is TGCGCCAGCAGCCAAAGACAGGACCCAACTAATGAAAAACTGTTTTTT. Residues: CASSQRQDPTNEKLFF.